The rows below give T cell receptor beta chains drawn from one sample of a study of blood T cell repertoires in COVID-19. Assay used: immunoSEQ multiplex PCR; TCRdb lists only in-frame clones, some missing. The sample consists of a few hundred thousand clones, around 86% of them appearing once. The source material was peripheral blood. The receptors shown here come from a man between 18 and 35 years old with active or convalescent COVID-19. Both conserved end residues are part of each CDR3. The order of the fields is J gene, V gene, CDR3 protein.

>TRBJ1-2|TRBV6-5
CASRAGVNGGYTF
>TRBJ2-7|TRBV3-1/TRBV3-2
CASSQWGSSHEQYF
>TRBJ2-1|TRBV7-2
CASSSARSYNEQFF
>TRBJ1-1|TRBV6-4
CASSRVEGTEAFF
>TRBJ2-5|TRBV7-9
CASSLNRGRGPETQYF
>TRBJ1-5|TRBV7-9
CASSKGTVDNQPQHF
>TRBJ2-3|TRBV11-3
CASSLRAAQYF
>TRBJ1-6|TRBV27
CASSLFLPSPLHF
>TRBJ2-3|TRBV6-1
CASSVDTQTSGRSDTQYF
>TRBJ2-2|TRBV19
CASSIILAAYRNTGELFF
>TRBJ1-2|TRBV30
CAWSDGINYGYTF
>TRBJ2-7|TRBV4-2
CASSEGPTSGTSSYEQYF
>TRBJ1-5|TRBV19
CASMGGSGNQPQHF
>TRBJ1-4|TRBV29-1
CSARDEKLFF
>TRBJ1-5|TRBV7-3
CASNYRTGDRQPQHF
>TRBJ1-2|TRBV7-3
CASSPEGGNYGYTF
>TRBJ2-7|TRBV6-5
CASQLVGHYSYEQYF
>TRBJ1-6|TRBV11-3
CASSFTGHGPLHF
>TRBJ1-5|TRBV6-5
CATSDRGNQPQHF
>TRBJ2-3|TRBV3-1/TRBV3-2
CASSQDIGVAMISTDTQYF
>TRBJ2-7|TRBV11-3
CASRHSTSGTYEQYF
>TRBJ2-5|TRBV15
CATSPFGGRLAGEETQYF
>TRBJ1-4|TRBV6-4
CASGFWRLLNEKLFF
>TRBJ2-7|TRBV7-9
CASSRLSGTWYEQYF
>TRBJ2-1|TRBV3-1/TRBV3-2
CASSQVGGSSYNEQFF
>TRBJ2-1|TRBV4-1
CASSQQTGGSNEQFF
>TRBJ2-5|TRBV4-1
CASSQDQGQVETQYF
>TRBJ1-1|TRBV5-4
CASSLAGRNTEAFF
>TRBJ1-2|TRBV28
CASRQLTDRGFYGYTF
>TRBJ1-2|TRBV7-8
CASSSRIGVYGYTF
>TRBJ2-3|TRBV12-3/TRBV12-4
CASAGGLADTQYF
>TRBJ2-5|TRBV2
CAIGGQETQYF
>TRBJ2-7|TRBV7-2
CASSLGAGRGQYF
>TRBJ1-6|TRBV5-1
CASSPTKTGEGSPLHF
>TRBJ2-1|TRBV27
CASSPAWGDNEQFF
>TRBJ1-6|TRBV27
CASSFDDRGRSPLHF
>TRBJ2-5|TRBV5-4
CASSLLGQGAKETQYF
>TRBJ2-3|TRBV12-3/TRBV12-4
CASSFPVLNTQYF
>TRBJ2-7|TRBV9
CASSSQSGNRGEQYF
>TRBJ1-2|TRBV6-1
CASSESLDRVYGYTF
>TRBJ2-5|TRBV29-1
CSVGVKETQYF
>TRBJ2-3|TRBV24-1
CATSELRGDLDTQYF
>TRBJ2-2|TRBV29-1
CSVLAGENTGELFF
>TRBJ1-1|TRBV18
CASSPTASNTEAFF
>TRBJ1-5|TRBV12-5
CASGPHLSNQPQHF
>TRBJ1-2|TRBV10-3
CAISESISQGGYGYTF
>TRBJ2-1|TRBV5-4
CASSLEASVGEQFF
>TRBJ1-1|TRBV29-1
CSVEDNMNTEAFF
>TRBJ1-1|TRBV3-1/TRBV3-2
CASTMTVNTEAFF
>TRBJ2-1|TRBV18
CASSPPVVQDYNEQFF
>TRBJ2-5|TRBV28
CASRRRDRASETQYF
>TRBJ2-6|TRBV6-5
CASTMPSGANVLTF
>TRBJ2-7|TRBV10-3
CAIALAGGPGEQYF
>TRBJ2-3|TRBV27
CASSTHYQDTQYF
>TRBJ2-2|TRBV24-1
CATQGELFF
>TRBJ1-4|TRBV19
CASRDRGGREKLFF
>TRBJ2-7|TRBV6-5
CASSSSGQGDGYEQYF
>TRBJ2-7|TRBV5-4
CASSPGVSDSYEQYF
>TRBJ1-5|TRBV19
CASSGIRGSVQPQHF